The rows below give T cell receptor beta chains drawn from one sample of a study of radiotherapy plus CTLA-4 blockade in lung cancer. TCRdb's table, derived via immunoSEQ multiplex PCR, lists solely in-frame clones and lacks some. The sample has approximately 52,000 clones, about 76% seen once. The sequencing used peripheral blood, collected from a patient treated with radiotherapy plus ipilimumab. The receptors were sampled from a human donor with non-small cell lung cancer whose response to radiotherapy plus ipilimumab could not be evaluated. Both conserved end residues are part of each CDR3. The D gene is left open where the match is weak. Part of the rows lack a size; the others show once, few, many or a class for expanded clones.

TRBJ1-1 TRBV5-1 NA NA CASSPRRANTEAFF TGCGCCAGCAGCCCGCGGAGGGCGAACACTGAAGCTTTCTTT
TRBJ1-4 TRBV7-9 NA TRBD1 CASSPGQGANEKLFF TGTGCCAGCAGCCCAGGACAGGGCGCTAATGAAAAACTGTTTTTT
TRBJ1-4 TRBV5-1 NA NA CASSLDWAREKLFF TGCGCCAGCAGCTTGGATTGGGCCAGGGAAAAACTGTTTTTT
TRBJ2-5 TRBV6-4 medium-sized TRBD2 CASSETSGQETQYF TGTGCCAGCAGTGAGACTAGCGGCCAAGAGACCCAGTACTTC
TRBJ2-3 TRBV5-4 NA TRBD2 CASSDERGASNTQYF TGTGCCAGCAGCGACGAGCGGGGGGCCTCCAATACGCAGTATTTT
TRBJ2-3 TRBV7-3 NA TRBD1 CASSSTPGTADTQYF TGTGCCAGCAGCTCCACCCCCGGGACAGCGGATACGCAGTATTTT
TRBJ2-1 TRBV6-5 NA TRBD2 CASSSPGTSIYNEQFF TGTGCCAGCAGTTCACCCGGGACTAGCATCTACAATGAGCAGTTCTTC
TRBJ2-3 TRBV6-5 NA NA CASSHSGGRAPDTQYF TGTGCCAGCAGTCACTCCGGGGGACGGGCCCCAGATACGCAGTATTTT
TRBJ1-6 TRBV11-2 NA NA CASSQVRGNNSPLHF TGTGCCAGCAGCCAAGTGCGGGGTAATAATTCACCCCTCCACTTT
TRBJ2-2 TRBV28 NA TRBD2 CGLSSGQNTGELFF TGTGGGTTGTCTAGCGGTCAGAACACCGGGGAGCTGTTTTTT
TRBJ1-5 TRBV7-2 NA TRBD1 CASSTQGQGIGQPQHF TGTGCCAGCAGCACCCAGGGACAGGGGATTGGGCAGCCCCAGCATTTT
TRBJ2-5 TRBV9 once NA CASSRGQETQYF TGTGCCAGCAGCCGGGGTCAAGAGACCCAGTACTTC
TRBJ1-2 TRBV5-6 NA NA CASSLDSYYGYTF TGTGCCAGCAGCTTGGACAGTTACTATGGCTACACCTTC
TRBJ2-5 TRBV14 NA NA CASSARTQETQYF TGTGCCAGCAGCGCCCGGACTCAAGAGACCCAGTACTTC
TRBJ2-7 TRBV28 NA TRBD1 CASRDRVDEQYF TGTGCCAGCAGGGACAGGGTCGACGAGCAGTACTTC
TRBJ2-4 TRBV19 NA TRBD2 CASSVTGGLGNIQYF TGTGCCAGTAGTGTCACGGGGGGTTTGGGCAACATTCAGTACTTC
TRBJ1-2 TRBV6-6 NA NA CASSYEDRSGYTF TGTGCCAGCAGTTACGAGGACAGAAGCGGCTACACCTTC
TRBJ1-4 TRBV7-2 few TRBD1 CASSLIPPGQGGRDEKLFF TGTGCCAGCAGCTTAATACCTCCGGGACAGGGGGGAAGGGATGAAAAACTGTTTTTT
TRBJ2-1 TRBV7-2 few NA CASSVSYNEQFF TGTGCCAGCAGCGTATCCTACAATGAGCAGTTCTTC
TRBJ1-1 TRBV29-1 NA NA CSTRGGSNTEAFF TGCAGCACCCGTGGAGGGTCTAACACTGAAGCTTTCTTT
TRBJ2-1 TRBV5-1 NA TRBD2 CASSPGLANEQFF TGCGCCAGCAGCCCAGGACTAGCCAATGAGCAGTTCTTC
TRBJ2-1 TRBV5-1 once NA CASSSDGSSYNEQFF TGCGCCAGCAGCTCTGATGGTAGCTCCTACAATGAGCAGTTCTTC
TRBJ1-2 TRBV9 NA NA CASSVGDTNYGYTF TGTGCCAGCAGCGTAGGGGACACAAACTATGGCTACACCTTC
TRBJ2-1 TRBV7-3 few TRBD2 CASSRTSGRGNEQFF TGTGCCAGCAGCAGAACTAGCGGGAGGGGCAATGAGCAGTTCTTC
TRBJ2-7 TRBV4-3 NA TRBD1 CASSQDGNRGSEQYF TGCGCCAGCAGCCAAGATGGTAACAGGGGAAGCGAGCAGTACTTC
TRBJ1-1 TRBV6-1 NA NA CASSLAEWNTEAFF TGTGCCAGCAGTCTGGCAGAATGGAACACTGAAGCTTTCTTT
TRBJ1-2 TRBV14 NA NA CASSTGQNLYGYTF TGTGCCAGCAGCACTGGACAGAATCTCTATGGCTACACCTTC
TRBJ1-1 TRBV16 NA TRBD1 CASSVRQGESEAFF TGTGCCAGCAGCGTACGACAGGGGGAGTCTGAAGCTTTCTTT
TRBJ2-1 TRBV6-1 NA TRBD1 CASSEPWDRGRNEQFF TGTGCCAGCAGTGAACCGTGGGACAGGGGCAGGAATGAGCAGTTCTTC
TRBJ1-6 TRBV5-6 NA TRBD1 CASYRGFGSSPLHF TGTGCCAGCTACAGGGGGTTCGGGTCTTCACCCCTCCACTTT
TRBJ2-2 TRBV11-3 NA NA CASSFHRNTGELFF TGTGCCAGCAGCTTCCACAGGAACACCGGGGAGCTGTTTTTT
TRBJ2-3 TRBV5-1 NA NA CASSLLAEYTDTQYF TGCGCCAGCAGCTTATTAGCGGAATACACAGATACGCAGTATTTT
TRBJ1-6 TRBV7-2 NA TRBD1 CASSPQHNRGTYNSPLHF TGTGCCAGCAGCCCGCAACACAACAGGGGTACCTATAATTCACCCCTCCACTTT
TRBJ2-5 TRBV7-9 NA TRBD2 CASSLGLAGGGETQYF TGTGCCAGCAGCTTAGGACTAGCGGGGGGAGGAGAGACCCAGTACTTC
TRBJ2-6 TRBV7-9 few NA CASSLGGGRSSGANVLTF TGTGCCAGCAGCTTAGGGGGGGGCAGGTCCTCTGGGGCCAACGTCCTGACTTTC
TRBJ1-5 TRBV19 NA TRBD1 CASSWDRGQPQHF TGTGCCAGTAGTTGGGACAGGGGCCAGCCCCAGCATTTT
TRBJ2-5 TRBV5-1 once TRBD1 CASRAGQGSETQYF TGCGCCAGCAGGGCGGGACAGGGCTCAGAGACCCAGTACTTC
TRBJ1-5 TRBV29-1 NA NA CSVEGNGGYSNQPQHF TGCAGCGTTGAAGGTAACGGAGGATATAGCAATCAGCCCCAGCATTTT
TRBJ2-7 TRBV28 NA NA CASSRLGGPGYF TGTGCCAGCAGCCGATTAGGGGGTCCTGGGTACTTC
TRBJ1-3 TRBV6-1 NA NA CAGREETNTIYF TGTGCCGGGCGGGAGGAGACTAACACCATATATTTT
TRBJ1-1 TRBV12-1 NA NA CASSTPRTNMNTEAFF TGTGCCAGCAGCACTCCCCGGACTAACATGAACACTGAAGCTTTCTTT
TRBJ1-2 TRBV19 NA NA CASSIAGAARGYTF TGTGCCAGTAGTATTGCAGGGGCCGCTAGGGGCTACACCTTC